This T cell receptor (beta chain) was identified in a study of T cell repertoires in cytomegalovirus infection (dated by TCRdb to the late 2010s). For context, the study as a whole: Because public TCR beta signatures pointed to carriage of CMV infection together with the matching HLA type, the HLA type of each donor mattered for the analysis. Summary of the overall study and its limitations: The ex vivo response was dominated by HLA-C-restricted CMV-specific TCR beta clonotypes, and the single most frequent clonotype in two of eight donors was supplied by these HLA-C-restricted clonotypes. Cumulative frequency of public TCR beta family members discriminated carriers of CMV infection plus the relevant HLA type in this cohort and an independent roughly 330-donor cohort.

The trim is 8 bases for V and 3 bases for J, with a gap of 8 bases between the germline ends. The CDR3 holds 11 amino acids from the cysteine to the phenylalanine. The only DNA kept is the CDR3, 33 bases in frame from the first base. The germline V gene encodes CDR1 MNHNY and CDR2 SVGAGI (reference sequence). This clonotype was seen repeatedly, ten times or more. Its target antigen remains unknown. It has no much larger one-base neighbor in the sample; base qualities were not kept. Sequencer: Illumina HiSeq 1500. Clones were called with MiXCR by TCRdb after fastp trimmed the public reads at Q25, and only in-frame beta chains were retained. Each entry merges the rows of one CDR3 protein and shows their most common DNA and genes. The sample table contains tens of thousands of distinct CDR3 sequences; only one count was recorded for around 30% of them. The ten largest make up about two thirds of the sample.

The receptor comes from a human donor in good health (CMV status not recorded). Some clones in this sample may be carry-over from other donors' samples. The sequenced material came from PBMCs, sequenced either directly or after in vitro stimulation (not recorded which). The rearrangement combines TRBV6-6 with TRBJ2-7, and perhaps TRBD2 as D gene, on 5 matching bases. The nucleotide sequence is given as TGTGCCAGCGAGGGTTTCTACGAGCAGTACTTC. Protein translation: CASEGFYEQYF.